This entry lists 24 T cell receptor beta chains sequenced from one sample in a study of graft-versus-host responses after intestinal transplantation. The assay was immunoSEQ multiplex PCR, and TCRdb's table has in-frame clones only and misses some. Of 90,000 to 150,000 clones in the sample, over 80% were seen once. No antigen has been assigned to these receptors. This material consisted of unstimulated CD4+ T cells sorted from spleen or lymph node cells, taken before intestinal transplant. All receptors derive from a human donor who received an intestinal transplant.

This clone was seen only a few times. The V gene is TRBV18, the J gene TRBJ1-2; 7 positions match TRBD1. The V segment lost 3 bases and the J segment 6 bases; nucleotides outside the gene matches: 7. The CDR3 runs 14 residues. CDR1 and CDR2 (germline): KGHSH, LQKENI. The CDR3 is CASSPTEGANGYTF. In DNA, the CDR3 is TGTGCCAGCTCACCGACCGAGGGGGCGAATGGCTACACCTTC.

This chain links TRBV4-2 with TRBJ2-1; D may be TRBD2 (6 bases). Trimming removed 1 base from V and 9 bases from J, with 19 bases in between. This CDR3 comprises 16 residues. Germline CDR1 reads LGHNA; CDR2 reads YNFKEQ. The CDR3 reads CASSQVRWGNGGEQFF. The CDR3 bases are TGTGCCAGCAGCCAAGTACGGTGGGGCAACGGGGGTGAGCAGTTCTTC.

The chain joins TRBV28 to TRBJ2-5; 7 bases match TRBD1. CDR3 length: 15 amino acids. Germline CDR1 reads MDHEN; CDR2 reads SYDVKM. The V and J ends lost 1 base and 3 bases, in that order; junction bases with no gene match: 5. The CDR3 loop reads CASSLSRQGEETQYF. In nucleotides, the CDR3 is TGTGCCAGCAGTTTATCCAGACAGGGAGAAGAGACCCAGTACTTC.

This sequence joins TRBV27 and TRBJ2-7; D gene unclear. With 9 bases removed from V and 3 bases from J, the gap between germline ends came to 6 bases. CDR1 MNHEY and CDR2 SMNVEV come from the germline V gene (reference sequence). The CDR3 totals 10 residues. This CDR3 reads CARAFYEQYF. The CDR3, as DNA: TGTGCCAGAGCGTTCTACGAGCAGTACTTC.

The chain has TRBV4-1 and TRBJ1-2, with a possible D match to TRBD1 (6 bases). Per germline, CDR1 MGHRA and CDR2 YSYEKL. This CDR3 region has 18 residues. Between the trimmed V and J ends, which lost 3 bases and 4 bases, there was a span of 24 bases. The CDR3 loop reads CASSHVRTASGMTYGYTF. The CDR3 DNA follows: TGCGCCAGCAGCCACGTGAGGACAGCTTCCGGGATGACCTATGGCTACACCTTC.

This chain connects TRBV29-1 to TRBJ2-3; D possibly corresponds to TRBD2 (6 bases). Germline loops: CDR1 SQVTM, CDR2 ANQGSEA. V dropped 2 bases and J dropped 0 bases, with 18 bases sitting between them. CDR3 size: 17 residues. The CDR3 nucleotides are TGCAGCGTTGAATATTTAAAAGCGGGCGTCAGCACAGATACGCAGTATTTT. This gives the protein CSVEYLKAGVSTDTQYF.

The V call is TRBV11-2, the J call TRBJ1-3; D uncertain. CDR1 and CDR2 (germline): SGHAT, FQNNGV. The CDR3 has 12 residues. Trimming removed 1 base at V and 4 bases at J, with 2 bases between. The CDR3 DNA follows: TGTGCCAGCAGCTTAGGCGGAAACACCATATATTTT. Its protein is CASSLGGNTIYF.

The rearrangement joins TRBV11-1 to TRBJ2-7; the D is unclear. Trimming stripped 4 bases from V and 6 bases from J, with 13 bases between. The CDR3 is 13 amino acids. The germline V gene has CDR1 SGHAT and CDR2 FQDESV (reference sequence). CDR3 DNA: TGTGCCAGCAGCTCCCGGATAAAAGGCGAGCAGTACTTC. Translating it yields CASSSRIKGEQYF.

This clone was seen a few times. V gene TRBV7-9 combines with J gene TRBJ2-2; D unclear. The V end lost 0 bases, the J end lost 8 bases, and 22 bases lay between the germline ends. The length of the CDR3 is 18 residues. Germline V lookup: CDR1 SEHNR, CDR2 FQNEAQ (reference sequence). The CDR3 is CASSLALVRRLNVGELFF. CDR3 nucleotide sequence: TGTGCCAGCAGCTTAGCTTTGGTCCGTCGCCTAAACGTAGGGGAGCTGTTTTTT.

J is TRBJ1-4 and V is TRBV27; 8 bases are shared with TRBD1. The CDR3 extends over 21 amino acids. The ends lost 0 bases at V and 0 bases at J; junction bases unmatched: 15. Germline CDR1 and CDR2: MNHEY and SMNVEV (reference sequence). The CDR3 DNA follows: TGTGCCAGCAGTTTATCGGGGGTCAGGGGGCTCTGGTTAGCAACTAATGAAAAACTGTTTTTT. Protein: CASSLSGVRGLWLATNEKLFF.

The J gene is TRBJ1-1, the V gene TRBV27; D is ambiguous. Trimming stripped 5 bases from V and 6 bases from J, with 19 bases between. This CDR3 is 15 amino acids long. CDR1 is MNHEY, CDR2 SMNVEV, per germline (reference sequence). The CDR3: CASSTLGVGKAEAFF. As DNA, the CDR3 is TGTGCCAGCAGTACCCTCGGAGTGGGCAAAGCTGAAGCTTTCTTT.

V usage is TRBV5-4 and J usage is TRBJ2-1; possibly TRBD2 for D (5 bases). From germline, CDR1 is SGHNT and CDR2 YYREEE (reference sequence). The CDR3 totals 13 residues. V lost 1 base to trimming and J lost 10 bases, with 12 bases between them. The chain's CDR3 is CASSLLNGNEQFF. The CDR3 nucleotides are TGTGCCAGCAGCTTGCTAAACGGGAACGAGCAGTTCTTC.

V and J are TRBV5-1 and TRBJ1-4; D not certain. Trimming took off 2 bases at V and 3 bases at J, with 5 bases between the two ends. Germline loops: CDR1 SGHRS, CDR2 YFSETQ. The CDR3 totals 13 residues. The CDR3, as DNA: TGCGCCAGCAGCTTTTCATCTAATGAAAAACTGTTTTTT. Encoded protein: CASSFSSNEKLFF. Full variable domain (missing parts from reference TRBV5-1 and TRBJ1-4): KAGVTQTPRYLIKTRGQQVTLSCSPISGHRSVSWYQQTPGQGLQFLFEYFSETQRNKGNFPGRFSGRQFSNSRSEMNVSTLELGDSALYLCASSFSSNEKLFFGSGTQLSVL.

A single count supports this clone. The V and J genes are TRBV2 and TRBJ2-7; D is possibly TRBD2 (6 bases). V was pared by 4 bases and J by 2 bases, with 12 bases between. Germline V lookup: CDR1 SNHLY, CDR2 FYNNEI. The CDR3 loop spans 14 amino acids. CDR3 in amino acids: CASSAAGLPYEQYF. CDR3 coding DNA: TGTGCCAGCAGTGCAGCGGGCCTTCCCTACGAGCAGTACTTC.

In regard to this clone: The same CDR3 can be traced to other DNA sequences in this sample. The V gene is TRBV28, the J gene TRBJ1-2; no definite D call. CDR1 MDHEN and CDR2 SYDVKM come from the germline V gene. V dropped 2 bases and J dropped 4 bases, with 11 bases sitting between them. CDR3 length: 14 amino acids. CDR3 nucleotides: TGTGCCAGCAGTTTACCTTCAGGAGGCTATGGCTACACCTTC. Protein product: CASSLPSGGYGYTF.

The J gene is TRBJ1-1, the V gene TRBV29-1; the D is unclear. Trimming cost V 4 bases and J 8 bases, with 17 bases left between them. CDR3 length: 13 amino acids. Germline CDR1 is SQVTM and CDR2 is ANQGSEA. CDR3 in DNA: TGCAGCGTTGCTCCTCGTTTTGAAGGAGAAGCTTTCTTT. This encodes CSVAPRFEGEAFF. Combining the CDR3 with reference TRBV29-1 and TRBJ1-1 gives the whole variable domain SAVISQKPSRDICQRGTSLTIQCQVDSQVTMMFWYRQQPGQSLTLIATANQGSEATYESGFVIDKFPISRPNLTFSTLTVSNMSPEDSSIYLCSVAPRFEGEAFFGQGTRLTVV.

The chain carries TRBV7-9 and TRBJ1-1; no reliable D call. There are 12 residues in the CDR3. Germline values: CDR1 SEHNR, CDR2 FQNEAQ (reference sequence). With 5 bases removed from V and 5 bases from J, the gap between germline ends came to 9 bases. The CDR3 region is CASSPKGTEAFF. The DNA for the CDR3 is TGTGCCAGCAGCCCAAAGGGTACTGAAGCTTTCTTT.

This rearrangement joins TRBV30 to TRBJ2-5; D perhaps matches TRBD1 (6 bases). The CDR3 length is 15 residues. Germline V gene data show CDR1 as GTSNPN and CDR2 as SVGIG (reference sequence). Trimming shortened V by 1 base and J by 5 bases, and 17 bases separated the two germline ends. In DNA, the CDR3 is TGTGCCTGGAGTGCCCCACAGGGTTTGAGGGAGACCCAGTACTTC. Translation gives CAWSAPQGLRETQYF.

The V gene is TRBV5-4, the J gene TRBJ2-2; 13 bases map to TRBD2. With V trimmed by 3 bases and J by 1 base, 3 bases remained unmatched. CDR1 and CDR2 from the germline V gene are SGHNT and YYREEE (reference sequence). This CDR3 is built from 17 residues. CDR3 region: CASSWTSGSRNTGELFF. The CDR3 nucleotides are TGTGCCAGCAGCTGGACTAGCGGGAGTCGGAACACCGGGGAGCTGTTTTTT.

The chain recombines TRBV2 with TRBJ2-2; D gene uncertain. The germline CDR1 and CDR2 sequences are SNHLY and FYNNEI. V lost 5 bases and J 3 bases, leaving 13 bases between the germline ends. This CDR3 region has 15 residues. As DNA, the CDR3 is TGTGCCAGCAGTCTCAAGGCGGAGTACACCGGGGAGCTGTTTTTT. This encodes CASSLKAEYTGELFF. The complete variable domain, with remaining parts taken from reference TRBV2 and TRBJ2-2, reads EPEVTQTPSHQVTQMGQEVILRCVPISNHLYFYWYRQILGQKVEFLVSFYNNEISEKSEIFDDQFSVERPDGSNFTLKIRSTKLEDSAMYFCASSLKAEYTGELFFGEGSRLTVL.

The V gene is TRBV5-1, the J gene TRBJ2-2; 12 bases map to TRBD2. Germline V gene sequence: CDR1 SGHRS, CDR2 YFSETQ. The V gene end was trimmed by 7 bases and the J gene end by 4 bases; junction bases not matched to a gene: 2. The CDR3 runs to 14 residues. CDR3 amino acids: CASSTSGSTGELFF. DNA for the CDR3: TGCGCCAGCTCGACTAGCGGGAGCACCGGGGAGCTGTTTTTT. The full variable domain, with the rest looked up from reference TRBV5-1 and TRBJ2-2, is KAGVTQTPRYLIKTRGQQVTLSCSPISGHRSVSWYQQTPGQGLQFLFEYFSETQRNKGNFPGRFSGRQFSNSRSEMNVSTLELGDSALYLCASSTSGSTGELFFGEGSRLTVL.

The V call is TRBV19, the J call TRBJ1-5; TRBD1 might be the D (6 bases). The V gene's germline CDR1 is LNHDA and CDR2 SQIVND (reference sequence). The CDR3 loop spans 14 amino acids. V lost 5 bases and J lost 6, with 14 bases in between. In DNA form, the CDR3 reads TGTGCCAGTAGTCCCCGGGGGGCGGTTCAGCCCCAGCATTTT. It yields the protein CASSPRGAVQPQHF.

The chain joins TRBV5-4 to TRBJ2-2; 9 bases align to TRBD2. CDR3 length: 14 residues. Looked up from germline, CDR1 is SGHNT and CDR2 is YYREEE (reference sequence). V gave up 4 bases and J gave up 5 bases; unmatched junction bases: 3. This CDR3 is CASSPSGITGELFF. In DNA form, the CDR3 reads TGTGCCAGCAGCCCTAGCGGGATTACCGGGGAGCTGTTTTTT.

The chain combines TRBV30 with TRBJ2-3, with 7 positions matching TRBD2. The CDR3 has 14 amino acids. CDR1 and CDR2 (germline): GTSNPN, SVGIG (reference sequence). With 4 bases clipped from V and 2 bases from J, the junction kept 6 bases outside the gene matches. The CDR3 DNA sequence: TGTGCCTGGACGGTGGGAGGGCTCACAGATACGCAGTATTTT. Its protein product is CAWTVGGLTDTQYF.